Presented here are 7 T cell receptor beta chains from one specimen sequenced in a study of blood T cells in healthy people across ages. Using a J-beta primer mix together with a sample-barcoded 5' primer, a second PCR was run for roughly 6 to 12 cycles. In TCRdb, the 5' RACE reads were re-called with MiXCR into one record per CDR3 protein. The sample lists approximately 360,000 distinct CDR3 sequences; roughly half were seen once. The source material was blood. These receptors were taken from a man between 60 and 75 years old in good health.

This chain connects TRBV29-1 to TRBJ1-1, with D unclear. The CDR3 is made up of 11 amino acids. Germline V gene sequence: CDR1 SQVTM, CDR2 ANQGSEA. V was pared by 3 bases and J by 7 bases, with 9 bases between. CDR3 DNA: TGCAGCGTTGAGGAGCTCGATGAAGCTTTCTTT. Translation: CSVEELDEAFF.

The genes are TRBV30 and TRBJ2-1; TRBD1 might be the D (6 bases). Per the germline V gene, CDR1 is GTSNPN and CDR2 is SVGIG (reference sequence). This CDR3 spans 13 amino acids. The V and J ends lost 3 bases and 6 bases respectively, with 12 bases between them. The CDR3 sequence is CAWSPEGGNEQFF. The CDR3 DNA reads TGTGCCTGGAGCCCCGAAGGGGGCAATGAGCAGTTCTTC.

V usage is TRBV21-1 and J usage is TRBJ2-3. TRBV21-1 is a listed pseudogene. CDR3 length: 13 residues. CDR3 amino acids: CASSKDTLGGQYF. The CDR3 DNA is TGTGCCAGCAGCAAAGATACGTTGGGTGGGCAGTATTTT.

The gene calls are TRBV9 and TRBJ2-3; 10 bases agree with TRBD1. Germline CDR1 is SGDLS and CDR2 is YYNGEE. V was clipped by 4 bases and J by 4 bases; unmatched bases: 6. The CDR3 consists of 15 residues. Written as DNA, the CDR3 is TGTGCCAGCAGCCCTAGACAGGGGGCAGCAGATACGCAGTATTTT. Translated: CASSPRQGAADTQYF.

CDR3 loop: CASKGTLSSQYF. CDR3 sequence (DNA): TGTGCCAGCAAAGGGACCTTATCGTCCCAGTACTTC. The chain recombines TRBV7-2 with TRBJ2-5; TRBD1 or TRBD2 may be the D gene (5 bases each). Germline CDR1 is SGHTA and CDR2 is FQGNSA. The CDR3 consists of 12 residues. V lost 7 bases, J lost 9 bases, and 15 bases lay in between.

CDR3 sequence: CASSRRGASGGAYNEQFF. CDR3 sequence (DNA): TGTGCCAGCAGCCGAAGAGGGGCTAGCGGGGGAGCCTACAATGAGCAGTTCTTC. The chain has TRBV6-1 and TRBJ2-1; 10 nucleotides align to TRBD2. The J segment lost 2 bases and the V segment lost 6 bases, leaving 13 bases of the junction unmatched. This CDR3 contains 18 residues. Germline V gene sequence: CDR1 MNHNS, CDR2 SASEGT.

The chain carries TRBV29-1 and TRBJ2-5; 9 bases fit TRBD2. The trim removed 1 base at V and 5 bases at J, leaving 5 bases unmatched. The germline gives CDR1 SQVTM, CDR2 ANQGSEA. CDR3 length: 14 amino acids. CDR3 nucleotide sequence: TGCAGCGTTGAAGGGCTAGCGGGAAGGGAGACCCAGTACTTC. It codes for CSVEGLAGRETQYF.